Here is one TCR beta chain with its context. Antigen: not known. These data originate in a study of cytomegalovirus exposure and HLA in healthy donors. With V trimmed by 0 bases and J by 7 bases, 7 bases remained unmatched. The CDR3 consists of 16 residues. Germline V gives CDR1 LGHNT, CDR2 FRNRAP. The primer mix had 60 Vbeta and 13 Jbeta primers. Assay: immunoSEQ multiplex PCR; the TCRdb copy retains only in-frame clones and omits some. This table holds about 160,000 clones, roughly 80% found once. Overall study findings and caveats: In a later analysis, common viral pathogens appeared linked to several of the most significant clusters. Based on reports, TCR beta sequences accurately predicted HLA-A and HLA-B alleles for most subjects.

The clonotype comes from a woman under 30 in good health and CMV-seronegative. Sequencing was carried out using PBMCs. The chain joins TRBV12-5 to TRBJ2-1, with 9 nucleotides matching TRBD2. The CDR3 nucleotides are TGTGCTAGTGGTTTGGTTTTAGCGGGAGAACCTAATGAGCAGTTCTTC. Residues: CASGLVLAGEPNEQFF. Together with reference TRBV12-5 and TRBJ2-1, the CDR3 gives the full variable domain: DARVTQTPRHKVTEMGQEVTMRCQPILGHNTVFWYRQTMMQGLELLAYFRNRAPLDDSGMPKDRFSAEMPDATLATLKIQPSEPRDSAVYFCASGLVLAGEPNEQFFGPGTRLTVL.